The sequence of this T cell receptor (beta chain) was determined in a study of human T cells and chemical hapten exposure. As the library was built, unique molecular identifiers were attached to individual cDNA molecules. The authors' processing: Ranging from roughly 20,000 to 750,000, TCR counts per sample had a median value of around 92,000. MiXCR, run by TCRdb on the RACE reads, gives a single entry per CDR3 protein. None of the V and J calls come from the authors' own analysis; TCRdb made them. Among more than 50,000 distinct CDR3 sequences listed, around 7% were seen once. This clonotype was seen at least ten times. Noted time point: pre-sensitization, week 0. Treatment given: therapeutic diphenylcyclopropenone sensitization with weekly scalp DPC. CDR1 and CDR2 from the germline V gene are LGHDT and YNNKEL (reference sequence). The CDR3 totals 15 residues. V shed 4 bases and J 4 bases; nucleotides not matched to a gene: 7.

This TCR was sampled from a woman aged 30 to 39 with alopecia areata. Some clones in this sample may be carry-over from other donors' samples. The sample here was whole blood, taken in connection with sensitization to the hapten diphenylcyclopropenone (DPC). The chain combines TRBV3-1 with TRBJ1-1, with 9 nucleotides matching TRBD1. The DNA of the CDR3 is TGTGCCAGCAGCCCTACCGGGACAGGGACCACTGAAGCTTTCTTT. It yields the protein CASSPTGTGTTEAFF.